Reported below is one T cell receptor beta chain. These data originate in a study of cytomegalovirus exposure and HLA in healthy donors. Trimming cost V 3 bases and J 5 bases, with 14 bases left between them. Germline V gives CDR1 SEHNR, CDR2 FQNEAQ (reference sequence). The CDR3 loop spans 14 amino acids. It was with 60 Vbeta and 13 Jbeta primers that the PCR ran. The method was immunoSEQ multiplex PCR; TCRdb's version includes in-frame clones alone and lacks a portion of them. The table includes 150,000 to 250,000 clones, around 83% detected once. The chain carries TRBV7-9 and TRBJ2-7; TRBD1 is a possible D gene (6 bases). Sequencing was carried out using PBMCs. This clonotype was sampled from a woman in her forties or fifties in good health and CMV-seropositive. The CDR3 loop is CASSLIDRPNEQYF. CDR3 bases: TGTGCCAGCAGCTTGATTGACAGGCCTAACGAGCAGTACTTC.